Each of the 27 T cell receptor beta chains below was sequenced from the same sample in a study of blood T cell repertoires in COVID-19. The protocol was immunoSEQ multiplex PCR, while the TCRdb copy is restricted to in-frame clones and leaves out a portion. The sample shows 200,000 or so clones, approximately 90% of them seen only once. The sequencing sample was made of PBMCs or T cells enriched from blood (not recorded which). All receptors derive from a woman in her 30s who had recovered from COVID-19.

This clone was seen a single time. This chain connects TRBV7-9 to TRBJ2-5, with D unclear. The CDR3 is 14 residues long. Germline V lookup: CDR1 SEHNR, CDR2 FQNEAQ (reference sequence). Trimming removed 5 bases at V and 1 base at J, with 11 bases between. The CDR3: CASSRTEFQETQYF. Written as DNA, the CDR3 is TGTGCCAGCAGCCGTACAGAGTTCCAAGAGACCCAGTACTTC.

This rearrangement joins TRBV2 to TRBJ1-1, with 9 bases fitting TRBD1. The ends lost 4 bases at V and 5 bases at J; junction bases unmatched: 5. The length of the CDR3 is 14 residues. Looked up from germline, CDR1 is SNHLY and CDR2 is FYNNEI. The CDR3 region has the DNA TGTGCCAGCAGTGTCACAGACAGGGGGACTGAAGCTTTCTTT. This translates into CASSVTDRGTEAFF.

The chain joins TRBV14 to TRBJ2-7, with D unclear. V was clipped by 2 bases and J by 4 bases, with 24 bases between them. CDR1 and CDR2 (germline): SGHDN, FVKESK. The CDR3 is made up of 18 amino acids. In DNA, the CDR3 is TGTGCCAGCAGCCAAAAGGTTGGAGTTAACGTTATAAAGTACGAGCAGTACTTC. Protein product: CASSQKVGVNVIKYEQYF.

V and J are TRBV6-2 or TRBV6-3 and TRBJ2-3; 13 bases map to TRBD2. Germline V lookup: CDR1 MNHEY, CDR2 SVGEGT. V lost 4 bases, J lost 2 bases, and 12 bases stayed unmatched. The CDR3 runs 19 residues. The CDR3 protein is CASSSSTGLAGIYTDTQYF. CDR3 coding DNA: TGTGCCAGCAGTTCCTCGACGGGACTAGCGGGGATTTACACAGATACGCAGTATTTT.

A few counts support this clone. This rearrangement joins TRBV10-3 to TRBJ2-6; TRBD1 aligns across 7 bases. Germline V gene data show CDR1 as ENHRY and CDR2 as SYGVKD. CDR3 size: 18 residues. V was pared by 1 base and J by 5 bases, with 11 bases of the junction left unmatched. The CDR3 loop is CAISELTGASGRANVLTF. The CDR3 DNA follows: TGTGCCATCAGTGAGTTAACAGGGGCCTCCGGGAGGGCCAACGTCCTGACTTTC.

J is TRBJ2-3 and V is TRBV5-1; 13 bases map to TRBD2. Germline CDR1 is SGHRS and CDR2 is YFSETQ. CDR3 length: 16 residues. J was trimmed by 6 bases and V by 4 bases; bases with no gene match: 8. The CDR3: CASSPGLAGARDTQYF. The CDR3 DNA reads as TGCGCCAGCAGCCCAGGACTAGCGGGGGCACGGGATACGCAGTATTTT.

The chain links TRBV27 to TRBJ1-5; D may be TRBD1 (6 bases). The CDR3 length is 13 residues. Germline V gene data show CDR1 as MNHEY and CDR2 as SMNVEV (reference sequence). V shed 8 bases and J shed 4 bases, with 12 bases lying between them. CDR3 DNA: TGTGCCAGCGGATATACAGGGAATCAGCCCCAGCATTTT. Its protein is CASGYTGNQPQHF.

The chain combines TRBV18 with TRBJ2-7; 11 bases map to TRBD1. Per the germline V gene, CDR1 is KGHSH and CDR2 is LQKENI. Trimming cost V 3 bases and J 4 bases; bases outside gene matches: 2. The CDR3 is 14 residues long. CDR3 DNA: TGTGCCAGCTCACCTGGGACAGGGGGTTACGAGCAGTACTTC. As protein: CASSPGTGGYEQYF. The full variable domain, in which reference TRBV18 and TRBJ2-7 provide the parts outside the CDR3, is NAGVMQNPRHLVRRRGQEARLRCSPMKGHSHVYWYRQLPEEGLKFMVYLQKENIIDESGMPKERFSAEFPKEGPSILRIQQVVRGDSAAYFCASSPGTGGYEQYFGPGTRLTVT.

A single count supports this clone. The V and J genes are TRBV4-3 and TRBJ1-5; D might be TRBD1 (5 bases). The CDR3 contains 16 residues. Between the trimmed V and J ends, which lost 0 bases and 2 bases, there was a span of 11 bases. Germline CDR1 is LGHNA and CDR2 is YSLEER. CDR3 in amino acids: CASSQDRPGRNQPQHF. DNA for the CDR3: TGCGCCAGCAGCCAAGATCGGCCAGGGCGCAATCAGCCCCAGCATTTT.

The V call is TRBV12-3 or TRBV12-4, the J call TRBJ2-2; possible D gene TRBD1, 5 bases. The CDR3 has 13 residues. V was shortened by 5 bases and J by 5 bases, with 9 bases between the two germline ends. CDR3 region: CASSTSGTGELFF. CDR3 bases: TGTGCCAGCAGTACCTCAGGGACCGGGGAGCTGTTTTTT.

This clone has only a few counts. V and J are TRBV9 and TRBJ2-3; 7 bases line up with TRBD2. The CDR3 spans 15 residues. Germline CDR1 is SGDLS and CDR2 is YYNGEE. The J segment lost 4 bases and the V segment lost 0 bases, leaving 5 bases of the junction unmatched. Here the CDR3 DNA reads TGTGCCAGCAGCGTAGAGTGGGCGGGGGCAGATACGCAGTATTTT. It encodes CASSVEWAGADTQYF. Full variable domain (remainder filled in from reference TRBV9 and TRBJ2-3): DSGVTQTPKHLITATGQRVTLRCSPRSGDLSVYWYQQSLDQGLQFLIQYYNGEERAKGNILERFSAQQFPDLHSELNLSSLELGDSALYFCASSVEWAGADTQYFGPGTRLTVL.

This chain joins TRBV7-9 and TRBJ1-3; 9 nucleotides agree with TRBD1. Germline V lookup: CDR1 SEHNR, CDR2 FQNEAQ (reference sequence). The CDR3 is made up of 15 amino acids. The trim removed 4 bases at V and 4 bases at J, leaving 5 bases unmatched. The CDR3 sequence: CASSYGTGLGNTIYF. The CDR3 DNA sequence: TGTGCCAGCAGCTACGGGACAGGGCTCGGAAACACCATATATTTT.

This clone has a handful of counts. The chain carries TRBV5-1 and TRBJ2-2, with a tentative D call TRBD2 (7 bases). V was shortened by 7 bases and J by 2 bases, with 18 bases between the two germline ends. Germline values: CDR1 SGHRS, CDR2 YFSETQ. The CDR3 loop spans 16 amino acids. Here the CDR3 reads CASSGDGGLNTGELFF. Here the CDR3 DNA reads TGCGCCAGCTCCGGGGACGGGGGGCTCAACACCGGGGAGCTGTTTTTT.

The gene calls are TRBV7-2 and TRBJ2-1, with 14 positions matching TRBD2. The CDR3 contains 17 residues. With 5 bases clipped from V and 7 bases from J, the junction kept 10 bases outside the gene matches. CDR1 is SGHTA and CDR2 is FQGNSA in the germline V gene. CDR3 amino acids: CASSPRLAGGPGNEQFF. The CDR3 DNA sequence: TGTGCCAGCAGCCCTCGACTAGCGGGGGGGCCGGGGAATGAGCAGTTCTTC.

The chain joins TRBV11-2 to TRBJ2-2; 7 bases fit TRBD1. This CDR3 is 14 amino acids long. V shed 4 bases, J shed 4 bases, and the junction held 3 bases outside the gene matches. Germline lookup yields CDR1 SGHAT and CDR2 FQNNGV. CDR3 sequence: CASSSTGSTGELFF. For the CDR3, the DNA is TGTGCCAGCAGCTCGACAGGGAGCACCGGGGAGCTGTTTTTT.

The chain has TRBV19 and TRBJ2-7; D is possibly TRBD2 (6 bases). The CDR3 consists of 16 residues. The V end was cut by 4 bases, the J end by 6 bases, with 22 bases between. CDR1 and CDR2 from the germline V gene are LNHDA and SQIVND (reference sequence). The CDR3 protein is CASSRDSGTIGAEQYF. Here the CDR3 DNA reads TGTGCCAGTAGTAGGGACTCCGGGACGATCGGGGCCGAGCAGTACTTC.

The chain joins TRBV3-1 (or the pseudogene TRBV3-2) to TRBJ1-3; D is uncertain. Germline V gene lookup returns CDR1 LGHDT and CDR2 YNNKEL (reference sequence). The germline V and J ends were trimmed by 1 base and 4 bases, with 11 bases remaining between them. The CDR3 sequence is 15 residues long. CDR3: CASSQVATHGNTIYF. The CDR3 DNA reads TGTGCCAGCAGCCAAGTCGCCACTCACGGAAACACCATATATTTT.

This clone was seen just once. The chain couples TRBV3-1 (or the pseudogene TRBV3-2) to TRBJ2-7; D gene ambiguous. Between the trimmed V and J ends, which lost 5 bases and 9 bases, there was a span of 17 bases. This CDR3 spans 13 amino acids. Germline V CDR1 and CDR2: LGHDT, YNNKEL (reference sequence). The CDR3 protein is CASSSADSGPQYF. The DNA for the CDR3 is TGTGCCAGCAGCTCCGCCGACTCGGGTCCGCAGTACTTC.

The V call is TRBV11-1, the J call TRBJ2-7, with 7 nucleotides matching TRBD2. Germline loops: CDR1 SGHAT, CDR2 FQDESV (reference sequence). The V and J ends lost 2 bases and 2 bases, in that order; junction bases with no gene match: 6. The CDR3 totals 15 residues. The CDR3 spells CASSLSPSGAYEQYF. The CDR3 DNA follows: TGTGCCAGCAGCTTATCTCCTAGCGGAGCCTACGAGCAGTACTTC.

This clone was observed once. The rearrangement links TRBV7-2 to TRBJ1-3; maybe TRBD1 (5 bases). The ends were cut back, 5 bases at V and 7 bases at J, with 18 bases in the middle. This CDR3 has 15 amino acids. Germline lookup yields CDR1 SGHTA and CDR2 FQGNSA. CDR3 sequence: CASSGSTGRRNTIYF. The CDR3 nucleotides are TGTGCCAGCAGCGGAAGTACAGGACGCCGGAACACCATATATTTT.

The DNA of the CDR3 is TGTGCAAGTCGCCCCCGGAGGGTAAATACTGAAGCTTTCTTT. Translated, it gives CASRPRRVNTEAFF. This chain joins TRBV12-2 and TRBJ1-1. TRBV12-2 represents a pseudogene. There are 14 residues in the CDR3.

CDR3 loop: CSVHRGVTDTQYF. The CDR3 nucleotides read TGCAGCGTACACAGGGGAGTCACAGATACGCAGTATTTT. The chain is built from TRBV29-1 and TRBJ2-3; 7 bases are a match to TRBD1. Germline trimming cut 6 bases from V and 2 bases from J; bases unmatched to any gene: 5. The V gene's germline CDR1 is SQVTM and CDR2 ANQGSEA. The CDR3 runs 13 residues.

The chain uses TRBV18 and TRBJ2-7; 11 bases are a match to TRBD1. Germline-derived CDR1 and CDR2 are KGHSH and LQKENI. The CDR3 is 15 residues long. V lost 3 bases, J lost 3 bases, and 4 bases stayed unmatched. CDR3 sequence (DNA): TGTGCCAGCTCACCCCCCGGGACAGGGGGCTACGAGCAGTACTTC. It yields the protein CASSPPGTGGYEQYF.

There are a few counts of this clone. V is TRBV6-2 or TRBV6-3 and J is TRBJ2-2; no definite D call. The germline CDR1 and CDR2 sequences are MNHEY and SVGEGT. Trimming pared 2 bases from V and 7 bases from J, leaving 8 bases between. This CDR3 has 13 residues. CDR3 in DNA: TGTGCCAGCAGTTACCCTTTACACGGGGAGCTGTTTTTT. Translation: CASSYPLHGELFF.

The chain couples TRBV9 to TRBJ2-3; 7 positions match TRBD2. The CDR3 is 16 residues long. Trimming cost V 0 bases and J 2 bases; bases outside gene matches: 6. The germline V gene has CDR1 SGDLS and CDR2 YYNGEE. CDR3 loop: CASSVGGGTITDTQYF. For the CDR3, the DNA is TGTGCCAGCAGCGTAGGCGGGGGAACAATCACAGATACGCAGTATTTT.

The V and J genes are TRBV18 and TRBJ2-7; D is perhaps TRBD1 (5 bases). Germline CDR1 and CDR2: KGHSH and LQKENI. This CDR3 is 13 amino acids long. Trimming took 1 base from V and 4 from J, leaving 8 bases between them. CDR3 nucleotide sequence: TGTGCCAGCTCACCACAGGGGAATTACGAGCAGTACTTC. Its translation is CASSPQGNYEQYF.

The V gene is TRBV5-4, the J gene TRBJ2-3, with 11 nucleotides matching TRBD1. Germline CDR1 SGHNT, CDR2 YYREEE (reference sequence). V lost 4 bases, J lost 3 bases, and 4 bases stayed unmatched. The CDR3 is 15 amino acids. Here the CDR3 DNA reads TGTGCCAGCAGCAAGGGACAGGGGGGGACAGATACGCAGTATTTT. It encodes CASSKGQGGTDTQYF. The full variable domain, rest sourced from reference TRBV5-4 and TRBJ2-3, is ETGVTQSPTHLIKTRGQQVTLRCSSQSGHNTVSWYQQALGQGPQFIFQYYREEENGRGNFPPRFSGLQFPNYSSELNVNALELDDSALYLCASSKGQGGTDTQYFGPGTRLTVL.